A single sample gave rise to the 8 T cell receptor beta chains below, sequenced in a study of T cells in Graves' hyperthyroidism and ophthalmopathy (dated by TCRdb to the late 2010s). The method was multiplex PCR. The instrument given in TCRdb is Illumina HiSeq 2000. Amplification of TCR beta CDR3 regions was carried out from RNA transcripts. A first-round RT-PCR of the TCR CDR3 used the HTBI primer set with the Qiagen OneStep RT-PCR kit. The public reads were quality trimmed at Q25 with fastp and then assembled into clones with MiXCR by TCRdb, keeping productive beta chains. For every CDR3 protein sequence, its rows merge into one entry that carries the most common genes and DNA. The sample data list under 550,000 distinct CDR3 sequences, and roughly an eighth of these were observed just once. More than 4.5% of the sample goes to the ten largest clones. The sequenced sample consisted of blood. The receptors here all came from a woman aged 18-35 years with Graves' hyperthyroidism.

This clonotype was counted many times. CDR3 bases: TGTGCCAGCTCACCGGGGGGGCTGAACACTGAAGCTTTCTTT. Encoded protein: CASSPGGLNTEAFF. This chain uses TRBV18 with TRBJ1-1; TRBD1 might be the D (6 bases). The CDR3 has 14 amino acids. Germline V CDR1 and CDR2: KGHSH, LQKENI. V lost 3 bases and J 0 bases, leaving 8 bases between the germline ends. Combining the CDR3 with reference TRBV18 and TRBJ1-1 gives the whole variable domain NAGVMQNPRHLVRRRGQEARLRCSPMKGHSHVYWYRQLPEEGLKFMVYLQKENIIDESGMPKERFSAEFPKEGPSILRIQQVVRGDSAAYFCASSPGGLNTEAFFGQGTRLTVV.

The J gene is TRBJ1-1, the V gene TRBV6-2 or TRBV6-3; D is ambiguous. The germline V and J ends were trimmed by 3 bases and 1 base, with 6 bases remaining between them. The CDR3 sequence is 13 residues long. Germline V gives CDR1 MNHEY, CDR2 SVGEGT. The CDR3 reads CASSYFPNTEAFF. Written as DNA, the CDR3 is TGTGCCAGCAGTTATTTCCCGAACACTGAAGCTTTCTTT.

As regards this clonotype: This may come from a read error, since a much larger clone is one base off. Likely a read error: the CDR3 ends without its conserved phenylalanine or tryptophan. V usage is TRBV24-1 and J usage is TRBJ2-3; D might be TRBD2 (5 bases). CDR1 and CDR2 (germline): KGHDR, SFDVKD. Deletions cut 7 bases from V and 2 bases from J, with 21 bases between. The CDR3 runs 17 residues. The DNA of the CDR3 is TGTGCCACCAGCGGTCACGGAAGCGGAGTAGACACAGATACGCAGTATTCT. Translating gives CATSGHGSGVDTDTQYS.

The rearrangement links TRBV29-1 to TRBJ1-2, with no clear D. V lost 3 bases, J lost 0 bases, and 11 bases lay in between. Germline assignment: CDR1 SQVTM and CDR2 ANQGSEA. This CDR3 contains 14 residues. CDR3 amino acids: CSVDLTVSNYGYTF. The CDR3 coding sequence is TGCAGCGTTGATTTGACTGTCTCTAACTATGGCTACACCTTC.

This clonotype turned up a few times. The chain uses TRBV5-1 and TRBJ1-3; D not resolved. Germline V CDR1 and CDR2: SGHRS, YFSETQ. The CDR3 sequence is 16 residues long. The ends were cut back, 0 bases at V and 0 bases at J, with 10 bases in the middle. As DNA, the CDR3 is TGCGCCAGCAGCTTGGAAGCATCAGGCTCTGGAAACACCATATATTTT. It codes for CASSLEASGSGNTIYF. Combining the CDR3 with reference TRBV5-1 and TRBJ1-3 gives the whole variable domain KAGVTQTPRYLIKTRGQQVTLSCSPISGHRSVSWYQQTPGQGLQFLFEYFSETQRNKGNFPGRFSGRQFSNSRSEMNVSTLELGDSALYLCASSLEASGSGNTIYFGEGSWLTVV.

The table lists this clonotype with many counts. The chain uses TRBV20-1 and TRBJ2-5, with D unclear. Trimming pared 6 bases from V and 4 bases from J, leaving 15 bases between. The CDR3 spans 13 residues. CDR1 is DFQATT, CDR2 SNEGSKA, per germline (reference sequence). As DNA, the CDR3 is TGCAGTGCCGCGACTGGGGATGTAGAGACCCAGTACTTC. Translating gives CSAATGDVETQYF.

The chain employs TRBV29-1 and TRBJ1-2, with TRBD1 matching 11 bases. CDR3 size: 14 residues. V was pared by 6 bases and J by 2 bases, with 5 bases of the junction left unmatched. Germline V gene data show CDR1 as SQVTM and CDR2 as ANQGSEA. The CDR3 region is CSVGTGGGNYGYTF. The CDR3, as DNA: TGCAGCGTGGGGACAGGGGGGGGAAACTATGGCTACACCTTC.

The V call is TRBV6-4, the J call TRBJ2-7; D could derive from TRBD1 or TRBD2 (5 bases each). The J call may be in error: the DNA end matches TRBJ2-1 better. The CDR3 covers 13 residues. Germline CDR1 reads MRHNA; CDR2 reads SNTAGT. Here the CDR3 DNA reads TGTGCCAGCAGTTCTACGGGACGCTACGAGCAGTTCTTC. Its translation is CASSSTGRYEQFF.